This TCR beta chain was recovered during a study of T cell changes during pregnancy in multiple sclerosis. The CDR3 runs to 15 residues. CDR1 and CDR2 from the germline V gene are MDHEN and SYDVKM. With V trimmed by 6 bases and J by 5 bases, 10 bases remained unmatched. Generated by immunoSEQ multiplex PCR, the TCRdb table keeps only in-frame clones and is missing some. Of 70,000 to 95,000 clones listed, 90% to 95% are singletons. The chain uses TRBV28 and TRBJ2-7; 10 bases agree with TRBD1. This clonotype was obtained from a female donor with multiple sclerosis, enrolled in a pregnancy study. Sequencing was performed on peripheral blood, taken in the third trimester of pregnancy. The CDR3 DNA reads TGTGCCAGCAGCGAAACGGGACAGGGGATAGACGAGCAGTACTTC. Amino acid sequence: CASSETGQGIDEQYF.